One and the same sample provided the 20 T cell receptor beta chains below, sequenced in a study of metastatic and nonmetastatic thyroid tumors. TCRdb ran MiXCR on the PCR reads. The sample carries just under 60,000 clones, around 15% recorded once. Patients had received no treatment of any kind before thyroid surgery. The sample taken for sequencing was blood. These receptors were obtained from a male donor with papillary thyroid cancer or a benign thyroid nodule (not recorded which). Some clones in this sample may be carry-over from other donors' samples.

This clone occurred many times. This sequence joins TRBV28 and TRBJ2-2; D ambiguous. Germline CDR1 MDHEN, CDR2 SYDVKM. V was clipped by 3 bases and J by 2 bases, with 10 bases between them. The length of the CDR3 is 15 residues. The CDR3 loop is CASSFSSTNTGELFF. The CDR3 nucleotides read TGTGCCAGCAGTTTTTCGTCGACCAACACCGGGGAGCTGTTTTTT.

This clone has only a few counts. A clone one base away is much larger, so this may be a read error. The chain employs TRBV9 and TRBJ2-7, with D tentatively TRBD1 (6 bases). Germline CDR1 SGDLS, CDR2 YYNGEE. Between the trimmed V and J ends, which lost 3 bases and 5 bases, there was a span of 24 bases. CDR3 length: 17 amino acids. CDR3 sequence: CASSAHPTGCVLDEQYF. DNA for the CDR3: TGTGCCAGCAGCGCACACCCAACAGGGTGCGTTTTGGACGAGCAGTACTTC.

This clone showed up many times. The gene calls are TRBV10-3 and TRBJ2-7; 9 bases agree with TRBD2. CDR1 and CDR2 (germline): ENHRY, SYGVKD. J lost 0 bases, V lost 3 bases, and 3 bases had no gene match. The CDR3 has 15 amino acids. CDR3 in amino acids: CAISEGTSSSYEQYV. CDR3 DNA sequence: TGTGCCATCAGTGAAGGGACTAGCAGCTCCTACGAGCAGTACGTC.

The sample holds many counts of this clone. Within the sample, other DNA sequences also encode this same CDR3. The chain has TRBV5-1 and TRBJ2-3, with D unclear. CDR1 SGHRS and CDR2 YFSETQ come from the germline V gene. The CDR3 extends over 12 amino acids. Trimming pared 4 bases from V and 1 base from J, leaving 4 bases between. Here the CDR3 reads CASSPGTDTQYF. Here the CDR3 DNA reads TGCGCCAGCAGCCCTGGCACAGATACGCAGTATTTT.

This clone showed up many times. The rearrangement uses TRBV5-1 and TRBJ1-6, with 8 nucleotides matching TRBD1. The germline V gene encodes CDR1 SGHRS and CDR2 YFSETQ. The V segment lost 0 bases and the J segment 7 bases; nucleotides outside the gene matches: 3. The CDR3 is 15 residues long. In DNA, the CDR3 is TGCGCCAGCAGCTTGGACAGGGGGGGGAATTCACCCCTCCACTTT. Translated, it gives CASSLDRGGNSPLHF. The variable domain in full, completed from reference TRBV5-1 and TRBJ1-6, reads KAGVTQTPRYLIKTRGQQVTLSCSPISGHRSVSWYQQTPGQGLQFLFEYFSETQRNKGNFPGRFSGRQFSNSRSEMNVSTLELGDSALYLCASSLDRGGNSPLHFGNGTRLTVT.

Regarding this clone: A junction end diverges from the germline sequence, so it may reflect a read error. This chain uses TRBV19 with TRBJ1-5, with TRBD1 as a possible D gene (5 bases). CDR1 is LNHDA, CDR2 SQIVND, per germline (reference sequence). This CDR3 has 17 amino acids. DNA of the CDR3: TGTCCCAGTAGTTTTTCCTTGGGGCTTGGGAGCAATCAGCCTCAGCATTTT. Its translation is CPSSFSLGLGSNQPQHF.

Ten or more counts support this clone. This rearrangement joins TRBV6-1 to TRBJ2-1; 10 positions match TRBD2. The CDR3 runs to 14 residues. J gave up 9 bases and V 6 bases, and 8 bases lay outside the gene matches. Germline lookup yields CDR1 MNHNS and CDR2 SASEGT. The CDR3 reads CASRLSGGRGEQFF. The CDR3 DNA reads as TGTGCCAGCAGACTTAGCGGGGGGAGGGGTGAGCAGTTCTTC.

For this clone: A much larger clonotype is one base distant, so this may be a read error. J is TRBJ1-1 and V is TRBV29-1; maybe TRBD1 (5 bases). Germline values: CDR1 SQVTM, CDR2 ANQGSEA. The CDR3 covers 11 residues. The ends were cut back, 6 bases at V and 7 bases at J, with 12 bases in the middle. CDR3 DNA sequence: TGCAGCGTCTCGACAGCGTTTGAAGCTTTCTTT. It specifies CSVSTAFEAFF. The full variable domain, in which reference TRBV29-1 and TRBJ1-1 provide the parts outside the CDR3, is SAVISQKPSRDICQRGTSLTIQCQVDSQVTMMFWYRQQPGQSLTLIATANQGSEATYESGFVIDKFPISRPNLTFSTLTVSNMSPEDSSIYLCSVSTAFEAFFGQGTRLTVV.

This clone came up many times. The rearrangement links TRBV25-1 to TRBJ1-3; a possible D gene is TRBD1 (5 bases). CDR3 length equals 15 residues. Germline V CDR1 and CDR2: MGHDK, SYGVNS. This CDR3 reads CALPGGFFSGNTIYF. CDR3 coding DNA: TGTGCTTTACCCGGGGGGTTCTTCTCTGGAAACACCATATATTTT.

This clone was observed at least ten times. This chain uses TRBV3-1 with TRBJ2-3; D remains unclear. The CDR3 spans 14 residues. CDR1 is LGHDT and CDR2 is YNNKEL in the germline V gene (reference sequence). With 5 bases removed from V and 9 bases from J, the gap between germline ends came to 18 bases. CDR3 sequence (DNA): TGTGCCAGCAGCGAGTTTTATATCGATCAAACGCAGTATTTT. Amino acids: CASSEFYIDQTQYF.

The chain is built from TRBV6-1 and TRBJ2-5; 10 bases map to TRBD1. This CDR3 comprises 17 residues. V was pared by 5 bases and J by 0 bases, with 9 bases of the junction left unmatched. In germline, CDR1 is MNHNS, CDR2 SASEGT. The CDR3 loop is CASSNRDRGRYQETQYF. CDR3 coding DNA: TGTGCCAGCAGTAACCGGGACAGGGGAAGGTACCAAGAGACCCAGTACTTC.

Ten or more counts support this clone. J is TRBJ2-1 and V is TRBV11-2; 8 nucleotides match TRBD2. The junction had 7 bases not matched to a gene; V was cut back by 4 bases and J by 2 bases. The length of the CDR3 is 16 residues. Germline CDR1 and CDR2: SGHAT and FQNNGV. This CDR3 reads CASSSDSGGAYNEQFF. For the CDR3, the DNA is TGTGCCAGCAGCTCAGACAGCGGGGGTGCCTACAATGAGCAGTTCTTC.

As for this clone: A read error may be the cause here, since a much bigger clone is one base away. Other nucleotide sequences in the sample specify the same CDR3. The gene calls are TRBV11-1 and TRBJ2-3; the match to TRBD2 covers 7 bases. Germline CDR1 reads SGHAT; CDR2 reads FQDESV (reference sequence). The CDR3 runs to 15 residues. The CDR3 sequence: CASSLGPSGADTQYF. CDR3 nucleotides: TGTGCAAGCAGCTTAGGTCCTAGCGGAGCAGATACGCAGTATTTT.

The table lists this clone with many counts. V gene TRBV9 combines with J gene TRBJ2-1, with D possibly being TRBD1 (5 bases). The CDR3 has 15 residues. Germline V gene data show CDR1 as SGDLS and CDR2 as YYNGEE. Trimming took 3 bases from V and 0 from J, leaving 10 bases between them. The CDR3 DNA is TGTGCCAGCAGCGAGGGGTTTAGCTCCTACAATGAGCAGTTCTTC. This encodes CASSEGFSSYNEQFF.

As for this clone: The CDR3 ends on some other residue instead of the conserved phenylalanine or tryptophan, so this is likely a read error. The V gene is TRBV13, the J gene TRBJ1-1, with D possibly being TRBD1 (5 bases). This CDR3 spans 16 amino acids. Trimming shortened V by 5 bases and J by 0 bases, and 16 bases separated the two germline ends. Germline CDR1 is PRHDT and CDR2 is FYEKMQ (reference sequence). CDR3: CASSARQSFMNTEAFL. The CDR3 DNA reads TGTGCCAGCAGCGCACGACAGTCCTTTATGAACACTGAAGCTTTCCTT.

The chain couples TRBV2 to TRBJ1-2; no definite D call. This CDR3 contains 12 residues. CDR1 SNHLY and CDR2 FYNNEI come from the germline V gene. DNA for the CDR3: TGTGACAGAAGAGAACGCGGCTATGGCTACACCTTC. This encodes CDRRERGYGYTF.

Many counts were recorded for this clone. The chain combines TRBV6-4 with TRBJ1-2; tentative D call: TRBD1 (6 bases). CDR1 and CDR2 from the germline V gene are MRHNA and SNTAGT. CDR3 length equals 14 residues. Trimming removed 2 bases at V and 7 bases at J, with 14 bases between. The CDR3 is CASSDTGASSGYTF. The CDR3 DNA sequence: TGTGCCAGCAGTGACACGGGGGCAAGTTCTGGCTACACCTTC.

This clone came up many times. The chain recombines TRBV20-1 with TRBJ1-1; the D is unclear. CDR3 length: 13 residues. The V gene's germline CDR1 is DFQATT and CDR2 SNEGSKA (reference sequence). The CDR3 DNA is TGCGTTAGACCCGGCCGGACGAACACTGAAGCTTTCTTT. Encoded protein: CVRPGRTNTEAFF.

Many counts were recorded for this clone. Being one base from a much bigger clone, this may be a read error. The J gene is TRBJ2-1, the V gene TRBV11-2, with 7 bases aligning to TRBD2. The V segment lost 5 bases and the J segment 3 bases; nucleotides outside the gene matches: 7. Germline lookup yields CDR1 SGHAT and CDR2 FQNNGV. The CDR3 length is 15 residues. In nucleotides, the CDR3 is TGTGCCAGCAGCCCAACTAGCGAGGTCTACAATGAGCAGTTCTTC. It translates to CASSPTSEVYNEQFF.

The sample holds many counts of this clone. The chain recombines TRBV2 with TRBJ1-5, with 10 bases aligning to TRBD1. The CDR3 spans 17 residues. CDR1 and CDR2 from the germline V gene are SNHLY and FYNNEI. V lost 7 bases to trimming and J lost 0 bases; unmatched junction nucleotides: 9. The CDR3 loop reads CASMRGQGTYSNQPQHF. The CDR3 DNA follows: TGTGCCAGCATGCGGGGACAGGGGACCTATAGCAATCAGCCCCAGCATTTT.